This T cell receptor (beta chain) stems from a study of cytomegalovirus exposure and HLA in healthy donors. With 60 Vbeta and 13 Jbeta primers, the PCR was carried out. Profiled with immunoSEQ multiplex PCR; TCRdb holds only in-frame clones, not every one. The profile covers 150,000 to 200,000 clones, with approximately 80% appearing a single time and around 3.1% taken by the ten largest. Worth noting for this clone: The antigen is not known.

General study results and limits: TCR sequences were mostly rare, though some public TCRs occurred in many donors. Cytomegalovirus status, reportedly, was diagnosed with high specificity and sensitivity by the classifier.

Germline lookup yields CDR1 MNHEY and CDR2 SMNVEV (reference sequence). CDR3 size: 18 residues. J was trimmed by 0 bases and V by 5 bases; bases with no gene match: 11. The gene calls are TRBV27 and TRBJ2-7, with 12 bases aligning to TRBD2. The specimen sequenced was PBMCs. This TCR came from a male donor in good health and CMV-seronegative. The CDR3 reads CASSPRYPTSGSSYEQYF. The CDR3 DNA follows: TGTGCCAGCAGTCCGAGATACCCGACTAGCGGGAGCTCCTACGAGCAGTACTTC.